A selection of T cell receptor beta chains follows, all from one sample in a study of T cells in tuberculosis. Method: immunoSEQ multiplex PCR; TCRdb's copy keeps in-frame clones and lacks some. This sample has roughly 61,000 clones, with roughly 86% found just once. Sequencing was performed on CD1b-GMM tetramer-negative cells sorted from PBMCs. These receptors were taken from an adult woman with latent tuberculosis. CDR3s include the opening cysteine and the closing phenylalanine or tryptophan. The order of the fields is J gene, V gene, D gene, clone size, CDR3 DNA, CDR3 protein. A D gene is named only where the DNA matches it firmly. Clone size is not always given. Where it is, it says once, few, many or a class for expanded clones.

j_gene: TRBJ1-3; v_gene: TRBV12-5; d_gene: NA; abundance: NA; CDR3nt: TGTGCTAGTGGCTCCGGGAGTTCTGGAAACACCATATATTTT; CDR3aa: CASGSGSSGNTIYF
j_gene: TRBJ2-3; v_gene: TRBV30; d_gene: TRBD2; abundance: NA; CDR3nt: TGTGCCTGGAGTAAGGACGGGACTAGCGGGAGACTATCCCCCACAGATACGCAGTATTTT; CDR3aa: CAWSKDGTSGRLSPTDTQYF
j_gene: TRBJ1-1; v_gene: TRBV18; d_gene: TRBD1; abundance: NA; CDR3nt: TGTGCCAGCTCACCGCTTGGACAGGGCCCTGAAGCTTTCTTT; CDR3aa: CASSPLGQGPEAFF
j_gene: TRBJ1-1; v_gene: TRBV7-9; d_gene: NA; abundance: NA; CDR3nt: TGTGCCAGCAGCCTCATCGGGGACACTGAAGCTTTCTTT; CDR3aa: CASSLIGDTEAFF
j_gene: TRBJ1-3; v_gene: TRBV7-2; d_gene: NA; abundance: NA; CDR3nt: TGTGCCAGCAGGGGAGGGCAGGGTTTTGTTTCTGGAAACACCATATATTTT; CDR3aa: CASRGGQGFVSGNTIYF
j_gene: TRBJ2-7; v_gene: TRBV6-5; d_gene: TRBD2; abundance: NA; CDR3nt: TGTGCCAGCAGCCTCGTGGGAGGGGCGGTCGAGCAGTACTTC; CDR3aa: CASSLVGGAVEQYF
j_gene: TRBJ2-7; v_gene: TRBV29-1; d_gene: NA; abundance: NA; CDR3nt: TGCAGCGGCGTGGTTAGCGAGGGCAAATACGAGCAGTACTTC; CDR3aa: CSGVVSEGKYEQYF
j_gene: TRBJ1-5; v_gene: TRBV15; d_gene: TRBD1; abundance: once; CDR3nt: TGTGCCACCCTAGAAAGGGACAGTAATAGCAATCAGCCCCAGCATTTT; CDR3aa: CATLERDSNSNQPQHF
j_gene: TRBJ2-2; v_gene: TRBV29-1; d_gene: TRBD2; abundance: few; CDR3nt: TGCAGCGCACTAGCGGGAATCAACACCGGGGAGCTGTTTTTT; CDR3aa: CSALAGINTGELFF
j_gene: TRBJ2-2; v_gene: TRBV7-3; d_gene: NA; abundance: NA; CDR3nt: TGTGCCAGCAGCTGGCAGGGTAACACCGGGGAGCTGTTTTTT; CDR3aa: CASSWQGNTGELFF
j_gene: TRBJ1-2; v_gene: TRBV5-1; d_gene: TRBD1; abundance: NA; CDR3nt: TGCGCCAGCAGCTTGGGCAACCGGGACAGGGGCTACGGCTACACCTTC; CDR3aa: CASSLGNRDRGYGYTF
j_gene: TRBJ2-7; v_gene: TRBV7-8; d_gene: TRBD1; abundance: once; CDR3nt: TGTGCCAGCAGCCAGGGGGATTTACCGCCTAGCTCCTACGAGCAGTACTTC; CDR3aa: CASSQGDLPPSSYEQYF
j_gene: TRBJ1-2; v_gene: TRBV6-6; d_gene: NA; abundance: once; CDR3nt: TGTGCCAGCAGTTACTCGGGGGGGGGCTATGGCTACACCTTC; CDR3aa: CASSYSGGGYGYTF
j_gene: TRBJ2-7; v_gene: TRBV7-9; d_gene: NA; abundance: few; CDR3nt: TGTGCCAGCAGCCTGCGGGGAGCAGCTTACGAGCAGTACTTC; CDR3aa: CASSLRGAAYEQYF
j_gene: TRBJ1-3; v_gene: TRBV7-9; d_gene: TRBD1; abundance: few; CDR3nt: TGTGCCAGCAGCTTCAACCTAAGGACAGGGGAAAACACCATATATTTT; CDR3aa: CASSFNLRTGENTIYF
j_gene: TRBJ2-3; v_gene: TRBV11-2; d_gene: NA; abundance: NA; CDR3nt: TGTGCCAGCACCCTAGATATCGGGGTCACAGATACGCAGTATTTT; CDR3aa: CASTLDIGVTDTQYF
j_gene: TRBJ2-7; v_gene: TRBV6-5; d_gene: NA; abundance: NA; CDR3nt: TGTGCCAGCACCTCGCCGGACAACCCTCGGCAGTACTTC; CDR3aa: CASTSPDNPRQYF
j_gene: TRBJ2-5; v_gene: TRBV7-9; d_gene: NA; abundance: NA; CDR3nt: TGTGCCAGCAGCTTACCAGGGATGGAGACCCAGTACTTC; CDR3aa: CASSLPGMETQYF
j_gene: TRBJ2-7; v_gene: TRBV9; d_gene: TRBD1; abundance: NA; CDR3nt: TGTGCCAGCAGCGGTAAAGGGGGCGCGGACGAGCAGTACTTC; CDR3aa: CASSGKGGADEQYF
j_gene: TRBJ1-2; v_gene: TRBV10-3; d_gene: TRBD1; abundance: NA; CDR3nt: TGTGCCATCAGAGGGGGCGACTATGGCTACACCTTC; CDR3aa: CAIRGGDYGYTF
j_gene: TRBJ2-3; v_gene: TRBV7-2; d_gene: TRBD2; abundance: NA; CDR3nt: TGTGCCAGCAGACGCGGGGTAGCGGGGATCACAGATACGCAGTATTTT; CDR3aa: CASRRGVAGITDTQYF
j_gene: TRBJ2-3; v_gene: TRBV27; d_gene: TRBD2; abundance: NA; CDR3nt: TGTGCCAGCAGTTTATCTCCGGGGGGGCCGGGGGATACGCAGTATTTT; CDR3aa: CASSLSPGGPGDTQYF
j_gene: TRBJ1-4; v_gene: TRBV6-5; d_gene: NA; abundance: NA; CDR3nt: TGTGCCAGCAGCACGGGTAATGAAAAACTGTTTTTT; CDR3aa: CASSTGNEKLFF
j_gene: TRBJ1-4; v_gene: TRBV4-3; d_gene: TRBD1; abundance: NA; CDR3nt: TGCGCCAGCAGCCAAGAAAGGGGGCTAATTAGTGAAAAACTGTTTTTT; CDR3aa: CASSQERGLISEKLFF
j_gene: TRBJ2-7; v_gene: TRBV27; d_gene: NA; abundance: NA; CDR3nt: TGTGCCAGCAGTCCGGGGGAAACCTACGAGCAGTACTTC; CDR3aa: CASSPGETYEQYF
j_gene: TRBJ2-7; v_gene: TRBV12-5; d_gene: TRBD1; abundance: NA; CDR3nt: TGTGCTAGTGGTTTGGAGGGGACAGGGGTACCCTACGAGCAGTACTTC; CDR3aa: CASGLEGTGVPYEQYF
j_gene: TRBJ1-1; v_gene: TRBV11-2; d_gene: NA; abundance: NA; CDR3nt: TGTGCCAGCAGCTTACGGAGGGCGGCTGCTGAAGCTTTCTTT; CDR3aa: CASSLRRAAAEAFF
j_gene: TRBJ2-4; v_gene: TRBV19; d_gene: NA; abundance: NA; CDR3nt: TGTGCCAGCGCCGACTCGATAGCCAAAAACATTCAGTACTTC; CDR3aa: CASADSIAKNIQYF
j_gene: TRBJ1-1; v_gene: TRBV11-3; d_gene: TRBD1; abundance: NA; CDR3nt: TGTGCCAGCAGCTCATCTTCCGGGACAGGGTCTGAAGCTTTCTTT; CDR3aa: CASSSSSGTGSEAFF
j_gene: TRBJ2-7; v_gene: TRBV5-1; d_gene: TRBD1; abundance: NA; CDR3nt: TGCGCCAGCATCCCGGGGACAGGGAGCTACGAGCAGTACTTC; CDR3aa: CASIPGTGSYEQYF
j_gene: TRBJ1-1; v_gene: TRBV30; d_gene: NA; abundance: NA; CDR3nt: TGTGCCTGGGGGCAAATTGAAGCTTTCTTT; CDR3aa: CAWGQIEAFF
j_gene: TRBJ1-2; v_gene: TRBV6-5; d_gene: NA; abundance: NA; CDR3nt: TGTGCCAGCAGGGGAAGGGGGGAGGGGGTCTATGGCTACACCTTC; CDR3aa: CASRGRGEGVYGYTF
j_gene: TRBJ1-1; v_gene: TRBV9; d_gene: TRBD1; abundance: NA; CDR3nt: TGTGCCAGCAGCGATCCACGATCGACAGGGGAAGCTTTCTTT; CDR3aa: CASSDPRSTGEAFF
j_gene: TRBJ2-1; v_gene: TRBV7-6; d_gene: NA; abundance: NA; CDR3nt: TGTGCCAGCAGCGCCGGTGAAGCGAGAGGATACAATGAGCAGTTCTTC; CDR3aa: CASSAGEARGYNEQFF
j_gene: TRBJ2-2; v_gene: TRBV2; d_gene: TRBD1; abundance: NA; CDR3nt: TGTGCCAGCAGTGTCGTGACAGGGCCAGCCGGGGAGCTGTTTTTT; CDR3aa: CASSVVTGPAGELFF
j_gene: TRBJ2-3; v_gene: TRBV19; d_gene: TRBD1; abundance: NA; CDR3nt: TGTGCCAGTAGTAACAGGGGGCTATTAAATACGCAGTATTTT; CDR3aa: CASSNRGLLNTQYF
j_gene: TRBJ1-2; v_gene: TRBV4-2; d_gene: NA; abundance: NA; CDR3nt: TGTGCCAGCAGCCAACAGGAGTCAGGGGCTGGCTACACCTTC; CDR3aa: CASSQQESGAGYTF
j_gene: TRBJ2-3; v_gene: TRBV4-2; d_gene: TRBD2; abundance: NA; CDR3nt: TGTGCCAGCAGCCTTGGGACTAGCGGGGGCACAGATACGCAGTATTTT; CDR3aa: CASSLGTSGGTDTQYF
j_gene: TRBJ1-2; v_gene: TRBV28; d_gene: NA; abundance: NA; CDR3nt: TGTGCCAGCAGTCCCACACCTCTTCGGCAGCGGCTCGGCTATGGCTACACCTTC; CDR3aa: CASSPTPLRQRLGYGYTF
j_gene: TRBJ2-5; v_gene: TRBV11-2; d_gene: TRBD2; abundance: NA; CDR3nt: TGTGCCAGCAGCATACGTCCCCCAGCGGGGGCAGGGGAGACCCAGTACTTC; CDR3aa: CASSIRPPAGAGETQYF
j_gene: TRBJ2-7; v_gene: TRBV6-6; d_gene: TRBD2; abundance: NA; CDR3nt: TGTGCCAGCCGCCGGCCGGGCGGGGGGCCTGGAACGGGCACTTACTTC; CDR3aa: CASRRPGGGPGTGTYF
j_gene: TRBJ2-3; v_gene: TRBV6-1; d_gene: TRBD1; abundance: NA; CDR3nt: TGTGCCAGCAGTTGGGGACAGACAGATACGCAGTATTTT; CDR3aa: CASSWGQTDTQYF
j_gene: TRBJ2-3; v_gene: TRBV30; d_gene: TRBD1; abundance: NA; CDR3nt: TGTGCCTCCTCCCCACTACAGGGGTTCACTGATACGCAGTATTTT; CDR3aa: CASSPLQGFTDTQYF
j_gene: TRBJ2-7; v_gene: TRBV6-6; d_gene: TRBD1; abundance: NA; CDR3nt: TGTGCCAGCAGTTACGACAGAGGGGGCTCCAATTACGAGCAGTACTTC; CDR3aa: CASSYDRGGSNYEQYF
j_gene: TRBJ2-5; v_gene: TRBV27; d_gene: NA; abundance: NA; CDR3nt: TGTGCCAGCAGCCCCCAGACGAGGCCTTGGTACCAAGAGACCCAGTACTTC; CDR3aa: CASSPQTRPWYQETQYF
j_gene: TRBJ2-7; v_gene: TRBV2; d_gene: TRBD1; abundance: NA; CDR3nt: TGTGCCAGCCGTATCGGACAGGGGATTCACGAGCAGTACTTC; CDR3aa: CASRIGQGIHEQYF
j_gene: TRBJ2-1; v_gene: TRBV11-2; d_gene: TRBD2; abundance: NA; CDR3nt: TGTGCCAGCAGCGTTCCTAGCGGGAGCTCCTACAATGAGCAGTTCTTC; CDR3aa: CASSVPSGSSYNEQFF
j_gene: TRBJ2-7; v_gene: TRBV19; d_gene: NA; abundance: NA; CDR3nt: TGTGCCAGTAGTATATTCGCAGGTAGGAACGAGCAGTACTTC; CDR3aa: CASSIFAGRNEQYF
j_gene: TRBJ1-2; v_gene: TRBV29-1; d_gene: TRBD1; abundance: NA; CDR3nt: TGCAGCGTTGTTGGGACAGGGTTTAACTATGGCTACACCTTC; CDR3aa: CSVVGTGFNYGYTF
j_gene: TRBJ1-1; v_gene: TRBV7-9; d_gene: NA; abundance: NA; CDR3nt: TGTGCCAGCAGCTTAGCGGGGGGAAGGACTGAAGCTTTCTTT; CDR3aa: CASSLAGGRTEAFF
j_gene: TRBJ2-3; v_gene: TRBV4-3; d_gene: TRBD2; abundance: NA; CDR3nt: TGCGCCAGCAGCCAAGGGGAGCGGGGGGGCCCGACAGATACGCAGTATTTT; CDR3aa: CASSQGERGGPTDTQYF